This TCR beta chain was sequenced during a study of blood T cell repertoires in COVID-19. Sequenced by immunoSEQ multiplex PCR; TCRdb stores in-frame clones only, minus some. The sample consists of over 150,000 clones, roughly 85% of them appearing once. The CDR3 has 15 residues. V was pared by 5 bases and J by 3 bases, with 14 bases between. The germline CDR1 and CDR2 sequences are SGHRS and YFSETQ. The sample comprised peripheral blood. The sequence was collected from a woman aged 55-75 years with COVID-19, enrolled during active disease. The V gene is TRBV5-1, the J gene TRBJ2-2; D possibly corresponds to TRBD2 (5 bases). The CDR3 DNA reads as TGCGCCAGCAGTAGCCCTACGAGGGACACCGGGGAGCTGTTTTTT. Translation: CASSSPTRDTGELFF.